The present TCR beta chain was sequenced within a study of blood T cell repertoires in COVID-19. Produced via immunoSEQ multiplex PCR; TCRdb's table is partial and in-frame only. Here the sample spans under 350,000 clones, more than 75% being singletons. Individuals aged about 18 to 89 years were recruited from roughly 22 US areas. Two consecutive negative NP/OP PCR tests, clearance, or resolved symptoms defined Cohort 3 recovery. This TCR derives from a woman under 30 who had recovered from COVID-19. The sample comprised PBMCs or T cells enriched from blood (not recorded which).

The CDR3 is CATSITVGQREAFF. The CDR3 coding sequence is TGTGCCACCAGCATCACCGTCGGGCAGCGGGAAGCTTTCTTT. The V gene is TRBV15, the J gene TRBJ1-1; D uncertain. Trimming shortened V by 4 bases and J by 8 bases, and 17 bases separated the two germline ends. The CDR3 runs 14 residues. CDR1 LNHNV and CDR2 YYDKDF come from the germline V gene (reference sequence).